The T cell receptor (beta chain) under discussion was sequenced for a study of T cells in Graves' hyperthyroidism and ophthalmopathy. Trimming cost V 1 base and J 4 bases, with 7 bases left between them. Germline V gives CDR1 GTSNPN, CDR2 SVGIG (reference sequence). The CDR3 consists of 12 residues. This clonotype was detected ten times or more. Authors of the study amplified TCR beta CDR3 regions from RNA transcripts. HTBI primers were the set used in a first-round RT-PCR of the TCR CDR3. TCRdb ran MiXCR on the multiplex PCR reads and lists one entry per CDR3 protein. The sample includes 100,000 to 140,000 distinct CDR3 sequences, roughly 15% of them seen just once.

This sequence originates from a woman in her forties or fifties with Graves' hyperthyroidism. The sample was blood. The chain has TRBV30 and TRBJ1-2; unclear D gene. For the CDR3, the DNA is TGTGCCTGGAGTGCTGTCCGCTATGGCTACACCTTC. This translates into CAWSAVRYGYTF.